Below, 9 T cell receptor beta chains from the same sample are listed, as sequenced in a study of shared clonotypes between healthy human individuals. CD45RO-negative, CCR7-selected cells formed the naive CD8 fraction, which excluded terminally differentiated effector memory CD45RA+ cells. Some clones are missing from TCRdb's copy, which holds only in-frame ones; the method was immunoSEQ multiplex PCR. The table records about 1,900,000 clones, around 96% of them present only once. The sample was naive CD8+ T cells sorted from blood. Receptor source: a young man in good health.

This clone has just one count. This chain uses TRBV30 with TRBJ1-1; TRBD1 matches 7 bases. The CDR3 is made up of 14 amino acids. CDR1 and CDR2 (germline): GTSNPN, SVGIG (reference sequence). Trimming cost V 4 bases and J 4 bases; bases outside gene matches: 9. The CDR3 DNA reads TGTGCCTGGACCTTAAGTTCAGGGGGCACTGAAGCTTTCTTT. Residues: CAWTLSSGGTEAFF.

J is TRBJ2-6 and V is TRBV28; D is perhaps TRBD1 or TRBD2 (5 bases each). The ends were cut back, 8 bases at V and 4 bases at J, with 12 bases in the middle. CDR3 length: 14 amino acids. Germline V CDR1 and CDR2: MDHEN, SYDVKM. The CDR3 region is CASLDRGGANVLTF. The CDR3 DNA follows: TGTGCCAGCCTAGATCGGGGCGGGGCCAACGTCCTGACTTTC.

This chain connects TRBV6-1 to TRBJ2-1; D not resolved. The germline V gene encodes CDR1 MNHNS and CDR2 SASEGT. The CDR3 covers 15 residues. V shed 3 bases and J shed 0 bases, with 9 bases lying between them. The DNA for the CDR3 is TGTGCCAGCAGTGAGACACTCAACTCCTACAATGAGCAGTTCTTC. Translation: CASSETLNSYNEQFF.

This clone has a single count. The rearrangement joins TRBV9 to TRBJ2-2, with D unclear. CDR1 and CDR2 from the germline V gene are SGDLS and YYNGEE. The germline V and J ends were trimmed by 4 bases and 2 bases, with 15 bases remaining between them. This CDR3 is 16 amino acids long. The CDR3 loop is CASSPRPIGNTGELFF. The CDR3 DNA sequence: TGTGCCAGCAGCCCTCGGCCTATAGGAAACACCGGGGAGCTGTTTTTT.

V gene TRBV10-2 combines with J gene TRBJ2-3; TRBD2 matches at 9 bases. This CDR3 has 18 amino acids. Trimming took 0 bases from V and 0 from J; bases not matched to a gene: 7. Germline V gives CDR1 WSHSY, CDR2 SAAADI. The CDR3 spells CASSESRWRGGSTDTQYF. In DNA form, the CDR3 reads TGCGCCAGCAGTGAGTCGAGGTGGCGGGGGGGTAGCACAGATACGCAGTATTTT.

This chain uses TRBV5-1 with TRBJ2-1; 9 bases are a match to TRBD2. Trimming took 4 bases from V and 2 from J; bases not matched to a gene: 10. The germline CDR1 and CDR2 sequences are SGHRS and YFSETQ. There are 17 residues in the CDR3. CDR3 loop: CASSPSLAGSTYNEQFF. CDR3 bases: TGCGCCAGCAGCCCGTCGCTAGCGGGGAGTACCTACAATGAGCAGTTCTTC.

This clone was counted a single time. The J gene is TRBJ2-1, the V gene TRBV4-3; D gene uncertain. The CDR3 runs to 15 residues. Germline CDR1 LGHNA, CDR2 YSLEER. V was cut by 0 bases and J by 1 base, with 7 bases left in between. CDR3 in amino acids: CASSQEWISYNEQFF. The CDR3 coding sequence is TGCGCCAGCAGCCAAGAGTGGATATCCTACAATGAGCAGTTCTTC.

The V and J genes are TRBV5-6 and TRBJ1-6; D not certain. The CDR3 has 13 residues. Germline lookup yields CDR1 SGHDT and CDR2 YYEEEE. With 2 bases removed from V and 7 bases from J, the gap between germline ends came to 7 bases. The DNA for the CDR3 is TGTGCCAGCAGCTTCGGACCAAATTCACCCCTCCACTTT. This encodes CASSFGPNSPLHF.

CDR3 nucleotide sequence: TGTGCCAGCAGTGTCAGGGGGAGGACCTACGAGCAGTACTTC. This encodes CASSVRGRTYEQYF. The chain combines TRBV27 with TRBJ2-7, with D possibly being TRBD1 (7 bases). The CDR3 covers 14 residues. Germline CDR1 MNHEY, CDR2 SMNVEV (reference sequence). V was trimmed by 5 bases and J by 2 bases, leaving 13 bases between them.